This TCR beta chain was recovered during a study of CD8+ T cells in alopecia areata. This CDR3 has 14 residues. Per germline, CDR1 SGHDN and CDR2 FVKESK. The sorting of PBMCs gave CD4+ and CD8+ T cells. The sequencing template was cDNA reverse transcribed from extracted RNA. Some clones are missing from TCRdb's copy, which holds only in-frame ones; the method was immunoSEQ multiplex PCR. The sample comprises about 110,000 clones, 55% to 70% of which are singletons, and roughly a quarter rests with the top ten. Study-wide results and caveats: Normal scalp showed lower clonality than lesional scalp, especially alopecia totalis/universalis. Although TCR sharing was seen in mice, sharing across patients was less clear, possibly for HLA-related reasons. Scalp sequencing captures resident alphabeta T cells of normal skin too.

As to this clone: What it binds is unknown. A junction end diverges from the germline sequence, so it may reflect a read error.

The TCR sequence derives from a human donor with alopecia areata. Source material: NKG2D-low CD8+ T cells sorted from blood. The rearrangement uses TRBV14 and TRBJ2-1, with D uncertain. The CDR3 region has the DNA TGTGCCAGCAGCCAAGTGAGTCTACGCAATGAGCCGTTCTTC. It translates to CASSQVSLRNEPFF.